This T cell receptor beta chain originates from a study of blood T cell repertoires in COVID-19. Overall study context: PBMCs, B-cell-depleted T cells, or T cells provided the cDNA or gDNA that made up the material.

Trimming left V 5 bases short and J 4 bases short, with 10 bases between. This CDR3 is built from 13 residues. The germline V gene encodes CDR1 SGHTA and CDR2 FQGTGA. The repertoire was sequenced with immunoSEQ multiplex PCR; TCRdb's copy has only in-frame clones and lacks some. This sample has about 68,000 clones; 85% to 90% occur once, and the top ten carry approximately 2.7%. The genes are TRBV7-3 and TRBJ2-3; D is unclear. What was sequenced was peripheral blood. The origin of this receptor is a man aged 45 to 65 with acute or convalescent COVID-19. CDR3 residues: CASSQYSADTQYF. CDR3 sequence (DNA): TGTGCCAGCAGCCAATACTCCGCAGATACGCAGTATTTT.